This TCR beta chain derives from a study of neurological immune-mediated disorders. V was trimmed by 10 bases and J by 9 bases, leaving 19 bases between them. The CDR3 totals 13 residues. Per the germline V gene, CDR1 is MNHNS and CDR2 is SASEGT. This clonotype has ten or more counts. For the unsorted libraries, 2 million PBMCs stored at -80 C served as input. Using its own MiXCR run on the 5' RACE reads, TCRdb lists one record per CDR3 protein. The sample consists of roughly 76,000 distinct CDR3 sequences, 3% to 4% of them appearing once. The J gene is TRBJ2-1, the V gene TRBV6-1; no clear D gene. This clonotype was sampled from a woman aged 45-65 years with multiple sclerosis. Specimen: PBMCs. This CDR3 reads CATNTRSLGEQFF. The CDR3 nucleotides are TGTGCCACCAATACCCGCTCCTTGGGTGAGCAGTTCTTC.